This entry concerns a single T cell receptor (beta chain). The specificity of this receptor is unknown. Base qualities are not recorded, but no much larger clone differs from it by a single base. Library preparation used the immunoSEQ multiplex PCR assay. The clones in this table, taken by TCRdb from immuneACCESS, are in-frame only. Not every clone is retained; where verified, under half of the shortfall comes from an unresolved V gene, and the cause of the rest is unknown. Within this sample are about 710,000 clones, with around 87% of them counted one time only. The ten top clones hold just under 0.0095% of the sample. CDR1 and CDR2, looked up from the germline V gene, are SGHDT and YYEEEE. Cut back by 0 bases and 1 base, the V and J ends lie 19 bases apart. The CDR3 holds 19 amino acids from the cysteine to the phenylalanine. Only the CDR3 DNA stays, 57 bases, in frame from base 1. The data belong to a study of shared T cell receptors in the human thymus (dated by TCRdb to the early 2020s). About the full investigation: The study investigated the way shared, self-reactive T-cell receptor alpha chains are produced in the human thymus.

This sample was shared with a second study, whose subject was human thymus T cells. The second paper further reports: In Finland, the donors were immunologically healthy infants who were having open corrective cardiac surgery for congenital heart defects. The thymus tissue came from surgical resects taken out during corrective cardiac surgery. V and J gene segment usage appeared biased in both thymic and peripheral blood repertoires. The related research found that thymic TCR repertoires overlapped highly between unrelated individuals. TCR alpha and beta repertoires from fewer than ten infant thymus samples and four related peripheral blood samples were characterized in the study. Donor ages ranging from roughly 6 to 244 days were recorded, and a handful of male and a couple of female infants were included in the cohort. Thymocytes were freed from the tissue by mechanical means and kept at -70 degrees C as pellets of about 9-33 million cells. A QIAsymphony instrument was used to extract genomic DNA from the frozen cell pellets. The immunoSEQ multiplex PCR assay was used to amplify the TCRB and TCRAD loci from a standardized quantity of quality-controlled genomic DNA. Amplicons spanned the V(D)J region at a length sufficient to cover the CDR3 and identify V and J genes. Through the commercial immunoSEQ service, the amplicons were sequenced on an Illumina platform. Primer bias and sequencing errors were corrected using previously described methods, and TCRAD and TCRB definitions followed the IMGT database. Repertoires were analysed with immunoSEQ Analyzer 3.0 and VDJTools, covering basic statistics, V/J segment usage, diversity estimates, rarefaction and pairwise overlap. To estimate diversity, the Chao1, ChaoE, Efron-Thisted, Shannon and inverse Simpson indices were applied, and diversity was also estimated on datasets down-sampled to the smallest sample. Repertoire overlap was determined by strict matching of CDR3 nucleotide sequence, V gene and J gene, and Jaccard-based multidimensional scaling clustering was applied. Thymus samples yielded on average about 810,000 unique TCRB clonotypes, compared with roughly 92,000 from blood samples.

The chain was built from TRBV5-6 and TRBJ1-4; no D gene call is confident. The sample taken for sequencing was thymocytes. This TCR derives from a boy younger than two with a congenital heart defect. Donor details come from another sample of the same person, matched by shared clones. CDR3 region: CASSLAKGGSPETNEKLFF. The bases read TGTGCCAGCAGCTTGGCTAAAGGAGGATCCCCCGAAACTAATGAAAAACTGTTTTTT.